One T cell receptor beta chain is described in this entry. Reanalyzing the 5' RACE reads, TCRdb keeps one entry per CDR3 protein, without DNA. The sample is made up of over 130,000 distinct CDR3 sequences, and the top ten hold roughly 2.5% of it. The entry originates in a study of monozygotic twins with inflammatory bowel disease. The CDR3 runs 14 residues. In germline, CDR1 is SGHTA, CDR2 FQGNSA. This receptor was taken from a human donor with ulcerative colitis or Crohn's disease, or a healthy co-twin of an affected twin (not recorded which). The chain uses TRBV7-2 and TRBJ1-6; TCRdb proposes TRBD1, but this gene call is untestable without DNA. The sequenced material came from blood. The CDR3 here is CASSPDPARPPLRF.